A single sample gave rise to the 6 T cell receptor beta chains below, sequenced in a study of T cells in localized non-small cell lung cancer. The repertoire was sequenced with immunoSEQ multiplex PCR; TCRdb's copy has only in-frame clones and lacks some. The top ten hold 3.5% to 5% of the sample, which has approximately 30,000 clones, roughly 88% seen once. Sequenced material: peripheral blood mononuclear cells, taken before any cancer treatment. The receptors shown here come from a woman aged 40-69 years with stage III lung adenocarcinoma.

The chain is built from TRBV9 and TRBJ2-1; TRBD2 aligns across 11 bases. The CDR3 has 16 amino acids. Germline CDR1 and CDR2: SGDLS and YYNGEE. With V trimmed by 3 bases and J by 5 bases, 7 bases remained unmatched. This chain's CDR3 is CASSGTSGSPNNEQFF. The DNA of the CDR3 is TGTGCCAGCAGCGGCACTAGCGGGAGCCCCAACAATGAGCAGTTCTTC.

CDR3 in DNA: TGTGCCAGCAGCCAAGAAAGGCAGAATGAAAAACTGTTTTTT. Translating gives CASSQERQNEKLFF. The chain couples TRBV4-2 to TRBJ1-4; D is undetermined. Germline CDR1 and CDR2: LGHNA and YNFKEQ. V was trimmed by 0 bases and J by 5 bases, leaving 7 bases between them. The CDR3 contains 14 residues.

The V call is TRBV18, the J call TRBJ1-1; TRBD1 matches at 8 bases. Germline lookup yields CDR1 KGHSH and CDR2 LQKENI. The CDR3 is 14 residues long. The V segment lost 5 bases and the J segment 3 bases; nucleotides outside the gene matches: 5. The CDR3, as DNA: TGTGCCAGCTCAACTACGACAGGGGACACTGAAGCTTTCTTT. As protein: CASSTTTGDTEAFF.

CDR3 region: CASSRRQGRSDTGELFF. CDR3 DNA: TGTGCCAGTAGCCGGCGACAGGGAAGGAGTGACACCGGGGAGCTGTTTTTT. The chain employs TRBV19 and TRBJ2-2; 7 bases align to TRBD1. The CDR3 spans 17 residues. In germline, CDR1 is LNHDA, CDR2 SQIVND (reference sequence). Trimming cost V 6 bases and J 3 bases; bases outside gene matches: 13.

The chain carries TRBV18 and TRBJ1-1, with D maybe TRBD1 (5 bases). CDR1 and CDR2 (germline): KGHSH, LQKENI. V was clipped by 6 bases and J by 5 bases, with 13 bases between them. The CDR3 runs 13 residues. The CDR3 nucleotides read TGTGCCAGCTCCCGGACAAAAGGGACTGAAGCTTTCTTT. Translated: CASSRTKGTEAFF.

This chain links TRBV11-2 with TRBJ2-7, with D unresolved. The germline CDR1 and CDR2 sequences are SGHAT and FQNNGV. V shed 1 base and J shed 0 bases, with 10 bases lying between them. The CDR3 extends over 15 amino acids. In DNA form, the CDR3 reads TGTGCCAGCAGCTTAGTCCGGTCCAGCTCCTACGAGCAGTACTTC. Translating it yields CASSLVRSSSYEQYF. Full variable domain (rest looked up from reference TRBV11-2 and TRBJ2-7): EAGVAQSPRYKIIEKRQSVAFWCNPISGHATLYWYQQILGQGPKLLIQFQNNGVVDDSQLPKDRFSAERLKGVDSTLKIQPAKLEDSAVYLCASSLVRSSSYEQYFGPGTRLTVT.